These 13 T cell receptor beta chains came from one sample sequenced in a study of cytomegalovirus exposure and HLA in healthy donors. PCR amplification relied on 60 Vbeta primers (plus 13 Jbeta primers). Using immunoSEQ multiplex PCR, the repertoire was profiled, and TCRdb retains in-frame clones only, with some absent. The data hold about 170,000 clones, with roughly 79% observed a single time. The sample consisted of PBMCs. Receptors originate from a woman aged 45-65 years in good health and CMV-seropositive.

In its sample, this clone was seen a few times. The chain has TRBV5-5 and TRBJ2-7; no definite D call. Trimming took 0 bases from V and 0 from J, leaving 7 bases between them. The CDR3 is 14 residues long. Germline V gives CDR1 SGHKS, CDR2 YYEKEE (reference sequence). The CDR3 DNA reads TGTGCCAGCAGCTTGGTACGGTCCTCCTACGAGCAGTACTTC. This sequence encodes CASSLVRSSYEQYF.

The count of this clone is one. CDR3 coding DNA: TGTGCCAGCAGTGAAAGAGGGCGGAGACAGGCTTCAGGGGCCCAGCATTTT. It encodes CASSERGRRQASGAQHF. V and J are TRBV6-1 and TRBJ1-5; possibly TRBD1 for D (6 bases). CDR3 length: 17 amino acids. V lost 2 bases, J lost 11 bases, and 25 bases lay in between. In germline, CDR1 is MNHNS, CDR2 SASEGT.

The V and J genes are TRBV12-5 and TRBJ2-7; 7 nucleotides match TRBD1. CDR3 size: 13 residues. The V gene's germline CDR1 is LGHNT and CDR2 FRNRAP. The ends lost 2 bases at V and 6 bases at J; junction bases unmatched: 4. CDR3 amino acids: CASGLPGGSEQYF. DNA for the CDR3: TGTGCTAGTGGTTTGCCAGGGGGTAGCGAGCAGTACTTC. The full variable domain, completed using reference TRBV12-5 and TRBJ2-7, is DARVTQTPRHKVTEMGQEVTMRCQPILGHNTVFWYRQTMMQGLELLAYFRNRAPLDDSGMPKDRFSAEMPDATLATLKIQPSEPRDSAVYFCASGLPGGSEQYFGPGTRLTVT.

The chain combines TRBV5-4 with TRBJ2-5, with TRBD2 identical over 13 bases. The CDR3 runs to 16 residues. After removal of 4 bases from V and 1 base from J, the junction contained 4 bases not matched to a gene. Germline V gene data show CDR1 as SGHNT and CDR2 as YYREEE (reference sequence). As DNA, the CDR3 is TGTGCCAGCAGCGTCAGACTAGCGGGGGGCCAAGAGACCCAGTACTTC. As protein: CASSVRLAGGQETQYF.

This chain links TRBV27 with TRBJ1-2; D perhaps matches TRBD1 (5 bases). The length of the CDR3 is 15 residues. CDR1 and CDR2 (germline): MNHEY, SMNVEV (reference sequence). The V gene lost 2 bases and the J gene lost 2 bases, with 12 bases spanning the gap. The CDR3 protein is CASSLRVTGNYGYTF. The DNA for the CDR3 is TGTGCCAGCAGTTTAAGGGTCACAGGCAACTATGGCTACACCTTC.

The chain combines TRBV30 with TRBJ2-1, with 11 nucleotides matching TRBD2. V was pared by 5 bases and J by 2 bases, with 2 bases of the junction left unmatched. The V gene's germline CDR1 is GTSNPN and CDR2 SVGIG (reference sequence). This CDR3 region has 14 residues. The CDR3 DNA reads as TGTGCCTGGGCACTAGCGGGGGCCTACAATGAGCAGTTCTTC. Translating it yields CAWALAGAYNEQFF.

This sequence joins TRBV5-1 and TRBJ1-2, with a weak D call TRBD1 (6 bases). V lost 6 bases to trimming and J lost 4 bases, with 16 bases between them. CDR1 SGHRS and CDR2 YFSETQ come from the germline V gene. CDR3 length: 14 amino acids. CDR3: CASNPEGGSYGYTF. CDR3 bases: TGCGCCAGCAATCCCGAAGGGGGAAGCTATGGCTACACCTTC.

The chain joins TRBV4-3 to TRBJ1-2; possible D gene TRBD1, 5 bases. V dropped 0 bases and J dropped 3 bases, with 11 bases sitting between them. Looked up from germline, CDR1 is LGHNA and CDR2 is YSLEER. The CDR3 length is 15 residues. CDR3 coding DNA: TGCGCCAGCAGCCAAGAACCCGGCAGGGACTATGGCTACACCTTC. This encodes CASSQEPGRDYGYTF.

The chain recombines TRBV7-3 with TRBJ2-3; tentative D call: TRBD2 (5 bases). Trimming stripped 5 bases from V and 0 bases from J, with 15 bases between. This CDR3 has 16 amino acids. Germline-derived CDR1 and CDR2 are SGHTA and FQGTGA. Written as DNA, the CDR3 is TGTGCCAGCAGCCCCACGGAAGGAGGAAGCACAGATACGCAGTATTTT. It is translated as CASSPTEGGSTDTQYF.

The rearrangement uses TRBV10-1 and TRBJ2-7; tentatively, D is TRBD2 (5 bases). Germline V gene data show CDR1 as WNHNN and CDR2 as SYGVQD (reference sequence). The CDR3 totals 13 residues. With 4 bases removed from V and 6 bases from J, the gap between germline ends came to 13 bases. The CDR3 reads CASSAALVLEQYF. CDR3 sequence (DNA): TGCGCCAGCAGTGCCGCACTAGTACTCGAGCAGTACTTC.

This clone appeared a single time. The gene calls are TRBV30 and TRBJ1-5; tentatively, D is TRBD1 (6 bases). Trimming removed 0 bases from V and 3 bases from J, with 9 bases in between. Germline V gene lookup returns CDR1 GTSNPN and CDR2 SVGIG (reference sequence). The CDR3 contains 14 residues. CDR3 amino acids: CAWSVGGANQPQHF. CDR3 nucleotide sequence: TGTGCCTGGAGTGTAGGGGGGGCCAATCAGCCCCAGCATTTT.

The J gene is TRBJ2-5, the V gene TRBV5-1; 8 nucleotides agree with TRBD2. CDR1 and CDR2 (germline): SGHRS, YFSETQ. This CDR3 contains 18 residues. The V gene end was trimmed by 2 bases and the J gene end by 1 base; junction bases not matched to a gene: 13. The CDR3 bases are TGCGCCAGCAGCTTTGGGGGACTAGGTAGTACGGTCCAAGAGACCCAGTACTTC. Protein sequence: CASSFGGLGSTVQETQYF.

The gene calls are TRBV7-2 and TRBJ2-7; 9 nucleotides line up with TRBD1. V lost 4 bases to trimming and J lost 5 bases; unmatched junction nucleotides: 6. The CDR3 loop spans 14 amino acids. The germline V gene has CDR1 SGHTA and CDR2 FQGNSA. Here the CDR3 reads CASSSRTGADEQYF. In nucleotides, the CDR3 is TGTGCCAGCAGCTCCAGGACAGGGGCGGACGAGCAGTACTTC. Using reference TRBV7-2 and TRBJ2-7 for the parts outside the CDR3, the full variable domain is GAGVSQSPSNKVTEKGKDVELRCDPISGHTALYWYRQSLGQGLEFLIYFQGNSAPDKSGLPSDRFSAERTGGSVSTLTIQRTQQEDSAVYLCASSSRTGADEQYFGPGTRLTVT.